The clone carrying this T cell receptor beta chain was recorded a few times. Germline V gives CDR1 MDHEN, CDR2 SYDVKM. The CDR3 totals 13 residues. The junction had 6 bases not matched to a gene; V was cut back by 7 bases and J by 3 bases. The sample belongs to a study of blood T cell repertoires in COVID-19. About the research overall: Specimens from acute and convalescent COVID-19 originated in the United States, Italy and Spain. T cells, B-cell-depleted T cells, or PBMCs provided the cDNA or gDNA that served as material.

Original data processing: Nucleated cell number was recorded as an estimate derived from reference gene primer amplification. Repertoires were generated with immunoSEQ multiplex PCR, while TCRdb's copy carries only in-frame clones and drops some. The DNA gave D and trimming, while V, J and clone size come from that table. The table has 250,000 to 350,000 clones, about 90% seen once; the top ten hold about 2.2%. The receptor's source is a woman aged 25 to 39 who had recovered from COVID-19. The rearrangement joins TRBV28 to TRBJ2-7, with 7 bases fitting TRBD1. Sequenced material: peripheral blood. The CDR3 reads CASNIQGRYEQYF. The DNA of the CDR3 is TGTGCCAGCAACATACAGGGGCGCTACGAGCAGTACTTC. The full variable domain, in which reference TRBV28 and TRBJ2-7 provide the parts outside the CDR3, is DVKVTQSSRYLVKRTGEKVFLECVQDMDHENMFWYRQDPGLGLRLIYFSYDVKMKEKGDIPEGYSVSREKKERFSLILESASTNQTSMYLCASNIQGRYEQYFGPGTRLTVT.